This T cell receptor (beta chain) was obtained from a study of blood T cells in healthy people across ages. Study as a whole: There was about one barcoded beta molecule captured by template switching per two T cells.

Each sample yielded at least 5.5 micrograms of PBMC total RNA. CDR3 length: 15 amino acids. The germline V gene has CDR1 SEHNR and CDR2 FQNEAQ (reference sequence). Trimming removed 5 bases from V and 7 bases from J, with 18 bases in between. A second PCR, run for roughly 6 to 11 cycles, used a sample-barcoded 5' primer plus a J-beta primer mix. Via MiXCR, TCRdb re-called the 5' RACE reads, giving one row per CDR3 protein. The sample holds about 750,000 distinct CDR3 sequences; approximately 55% are singletons and the top ten take roughly 40%. On this clonotype: Antigen: not known.

Study observations and caveats: With naive T cell percentage, TCR beta diversity showed a strong correlation.

The sample comprised blood. The clonotype comes from a man older than 75 in good health. J is TRBJ2-1 and V is TRBV7-9, with TRBD1 as a possible D gene (6 bases). For the CDR3, the DNA is TGTGCCAGCAGCGAAGACAGGCCATCCGGAAATGAGCAGTTCTTC. Amino acid sequence: CASSEDRPSGNEQFF.